One and the same sample provided the 4 T cell receptor beta chains below, sequenced in a study of cytomegalovirus exposure and HLA in healthy donors. Use of 60 Vbeta and 13 Jbeta primers characterized the PCR. Here immunoSEQ multiplex PCR was the method, and the copy in TCRdb shows in-frame clones only, minus some. Among over 150,000 clones listed, roughly 80% were seen once. Specimen: PBMCs. These receptors came from a man aged 30 to 39 in good health and CMV-seronegative.

This clone was recorded only once. J is TRBJ1-1 and V is TRBV19; tentatively, D is TRBD1 (5 bases). This CDR3 is built from 19 residues. Trimming stripped 3 bases from V and 0 bases from J, with 23 bases between. The V gene's germline CDR1 is LNHDA and CDR2 SQIVND (reference sequence). The CDR3 sequence is CASSMGYRILSGMNTEAFF. CDR3 sequence (DNA): TGTGCCAGTAGTATGGGTTACAGGATCCTCTCGGGTATGAACACTGAAGCTTTCTTT.

The rearrangement uses TRBV28 and TRBJ2-2; D is perhaps TRBD1 (5 bases). Germline values: CDR1 MDHEN, CDR2 SYDVKM. V lost 5 bases and J lost 0, with 16 bases in between. This CDR3 region has 17 residues. Written as DNA, the CDR3 is TGTGCCAGCAGTAACCGACAGCAGATTGCGAACACCGGGGAGCTGTTTTTT. Translation: CASSNRQQIANTGELFF.

This clone was counted only a few times. This sequence joins TRBV5-1 and TRBJ1-3; D may be TRBD1 (5 bases). Trimming stripped 0 bases from V and 4 bases from J, with 11 bases between. From germline, CDR1 is SGHRS and CDR2 YFSETQ. The CDR3 spans 15 residues. The CDR3 protein is CASSLASGLGNTIYF. The CDR3 DNA follows: TGCGCCAGCAGCTTGGCCTCAGGGCTGGGAAACACCATATATTTT.

The chain has TRBV16 and TRBJ1-2, with D possibly TRBD1 on 5 matching bases. The germline gives CDR1 KGHSY, CDR2 FQNENV. The CDR3 runs 13 residues. Trimming pared 2 bases from V and 4 bases from J, leaving 8 bases between. The chain's CDR3 is CASSQDRGYGYTF. The CDR3 DNA reads as TGTGCCAGCAGCCAAGATAGGGGCTATGGCTACACCTTC.